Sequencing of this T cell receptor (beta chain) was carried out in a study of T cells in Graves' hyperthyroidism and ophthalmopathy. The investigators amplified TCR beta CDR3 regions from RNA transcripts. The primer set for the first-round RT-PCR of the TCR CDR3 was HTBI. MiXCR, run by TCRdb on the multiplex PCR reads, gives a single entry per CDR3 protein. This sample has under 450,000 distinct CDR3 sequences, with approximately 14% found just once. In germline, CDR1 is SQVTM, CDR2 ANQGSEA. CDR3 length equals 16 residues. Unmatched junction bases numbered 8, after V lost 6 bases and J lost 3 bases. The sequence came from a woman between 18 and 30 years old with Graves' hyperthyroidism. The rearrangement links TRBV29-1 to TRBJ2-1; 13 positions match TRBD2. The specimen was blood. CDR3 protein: CSVLGTSGAYYNEQFF. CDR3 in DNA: TGCAGCGTCCTCGGGACTAGCGGGGCCTACTACAATGAGCAGTTCTTC.